The next 7 T cell receptor beta chains were all read from a single sample in a study of OX40 agonist ivuxolimab in advanced cancers. Method: immunoSEQ multiplex PCR; TCRdb's copy keeps in-frame clones and lacks some. Here the sample spans roughly 70,000 clones, around 80% being singletons. This sample comprised CD4+ or CD8+ T cells sorted from blood, obtained in a trial of the OX40 agonist ivuxolimab. The origin of the receptors is an adult with an advanced solid tumor such as melanoma, head and neck, liver or kidney cancer.

The V gene is TRBV6-4, the J gene TRBJ1-1; tentatively, D is TRBD1 (5 bases). The V end lost 3 bases, the J end lost 5 bases, and 19 bases lay between the germline ends. The CDR3 length is 16 residues. CDR1 and CDR2 (germline): MRHNA, SNTAGT. CDR3 nucleotides: TGTGCCAGCAGTGAAAGGGGCGACGGAGCGAATACTGAAGCTTTCTTT. It yields the protein CASSERGDGANTEAFF.

The CDR3 region has the DNA TGTGCCAGCAACATAGTCACAGATACGCAGTATTTT. It codes for CASNIVTDTQYF. The gene calls are TRBV6-1 and TRBJ2-3; D is ambiguous. Trimming pared 7 bases from V and 2 bases from J, leaving 7 bases between. Germline V CDR1 and CDR2: MNHNS, SASEGT. This CDR3 has 12 amino acids.

This clone was observed a handful of times. This chain uses TRBV2 with TRBJ1-3; D gene uncertain. V was trimmed by 5 bases and J by 4 bases, leaving 6 bases between them. Germline V gene data show CDR1 as SNHLY and CDR2 as FYNNEI. This CDR3 has 12 residues. CDR3 DNA sequence: TGTGCCAGCAGTCCGACAGGAAACACCATATATTTT. It yields the protein CASSPTGNTIYF.

V and J are TRBV6-5 and TRBJ1-2; D unclear. This CDR3 has 12 residues. Germline V CDR1 and CDR2: MNHEY, SVGAGI. V was clipped by 10 bases and J by 3 bases, with 12 bases between them. This CDR3 is CAKRAYDYGYTF. As DNA, the CDR3 is TGTGCCAAGAGGGCATACGACTATGGCTACACCTTC.

The chain joins TRBV28 to TRBJ2-7; 9 nucleotides line up with TRBD1. The V gene's germline CDR1 is MDHEN and CDR2 SYDVKM. The ends lost 6 bases at V and 7 bases at J; junction bases unmatched: 13. This CDR3 contains 15 residues. CDR3 nucleotides: TGTGCCAGCAGACCCGGACAGGGGACCTCAGGGGAGCAGTACTTC. It specifies CASRPGQGTSGEQYF.

This clone was observed once. This chain uses TRBV10-2 with TRBJ1-2, with D possibly TRBD1 on 5 matching bases. The CDR3 has 14 residues. In germline, CDR1 is WSHSY, CDR2 SAAADI. With 2 bases removed from V and 4 bases from J, the gap between germline ends came to 11 bases. The CDR3 reads CASSEIDGGYGYTF. CDR3 coding DNA: TGCGCCAGCAGTGAGATCGATGGGGGCTATGGCTACACCTTC.

This clone was recorded once. The CDR3 loop reads CASSEAGNSYEQYF. The CDR3 DNA follows: TGTGCCAGCAGTGAGGCAGGGAATTCCTACGAGCAGTACTTC. This chain uses TRBV25-1 with TRBJ2-7; D might be TRBD1 (5 bases). This CDR3 comprises 14 residues. Per germline, CDR1 MGHDK and CDR2 SYGVNS. V lost 3 bases and J 1 base, leaving 10 bases between the germline ends.